Below, 29 T cell receptor beta chains from the same sample are listed, as sequenced in a study of regulatory T cells in long-lasting Graves disease (dated by TCRdb to 2020 to 2022). Sample time point, as interpreted from the label and publication: newly diagnosed GD, antithyroid drugs for less than 3 months. For both TCR sequencing and RNA sequencing, RNA was extracted from PBMCs in TRIzol. Library prep was done by multiplex PCR. Sequenced on an Illumina HiSeq 4000. To build TCR beta libraries, CDR3 regions were amplified by Arm-PCR using iRepertoire HTBI primers. TCRdb took the public reads, trimmed them with fastp at Q25, ran MiXCR for clone calling and kept in-frame beta chains. Every entry covers one CDR3 protein and lists the most common genes and DNA from its rows. For this sample the table gives hundreds of thousands of distinct CDR3 sequences, of which 15% to 20% were detected only once. The ten largest clones take up around 18% of the sample.

The same sample was also studied in work on T cells in Graves' hyperthyroidism and ophthalmopathy.

This material consisted of peripheral blood mononuclear cells (PBMCs), taken at new diagnosis, from a patient treated with antithyroid drugs. The receptor set was obtained from a woman in her 30s with Graves disease. Donor details come from another sample of the same person, matched by shared clones.

The genes are TRBV3-1 and TRBJ1-5; D is undetermined. This CDR3 has 13 residues. Germline-derived CDR1 and CDR2 are LGHDT and YNNKEL (reference sequence). V dropped 1 base and J dropped 7 bases, with 8 bases sitting between them. The CDR3 protein is CASSQGGQQPQHF. CDR3 coding DNA: TGTGCCAGCAGCCAAGGGGGTCAACAGCCCCAGCATTTT.

This clonotype was recorded many times. The chain carries TRBV6-2 or TRBV6-3 and TRBJ1-1, with D perhaps TRBD1 (6 bases). The V end was cut by 4 bases, the J end by 8 bases, with 20 bases between. This CDR3 is built from 15 residues. Germline V CDR1 and CDR2: MNHEY, SVGEGT. The CDR3 is CASSWTEGLNREAFF. The DNA of the CDR3 is TGTGCCAGCAGTTGGACAGAGGGATTGAACAGGGAAGCTTTCTTT.

This clonotype was seen repeatedly, ten times or more. The rearrangement joins TRBV12-3 or TRBV12-4 to TRBJ1-2; maybe TRBD1 (6 bases). With 11 bases removed from V and 5 bases from J, the gap between germline ends came to 18 bases. The CDR3 has 13 residues. The CDR3 sequence: CACETGGEYGYTF. CDR3 DNA: TGTGCCTGCGAGACCGGGGGCGAATATGGCTACACCTTC.

This clonotype was seen only a few times. This rearrangement joins TRBV4-2 to TRBJ2-3; D uncertain. The CDR3 is 15 amino acids. Germline lookup yields CDR1 LGHNA and CDR2 YNFKEQ. V dropped 0 bases and J dropped 1 base, with 8 bases sitting between them. The CDR3 loop reads CASSQDERGTDTQYF. CDR3 bases: TGTGCCAGCAGCCAAGATGAAAGGGGCACAGATACGCAGTATTTT.

This clonotype was recorded a few times. This chain connects TRBV19 to TRBJ1-1; no definite D call. The V end lost 7 bases, the J end lost 3 bases, and 15 bases lay between the germline ends. The CDR3 sequence is 14 residues long. Germline lookup yields CDR1 LNHDA and CDR2 SQIVND (reference sequence). For the CDR3, the DNA is TGTGCCAGTACACTAAAACTGGGAGACACTGAAGCTTTCTTT. Encoded protein: CASTLKLGDTEAFF.

This clonotype appeared many times. This rearrangement joins TRBV29-1 to TRBJ1-1, with a weak D call TRBD1 (5 bases). Trimming stripped 7 bases from V and 2 bases from J, with 17 bases between. CDR1 SQVTM and CDR2 ANQGSEA come from the germline V gene. The CDR3 extends over 14 amino acids. CDR3 loop: CSALTEGINTEAFF. The CDR3 DNA follows: TGCAGCGCGCTGACAGAGGGGATTAACACTGAAGCTTTCTTT.

This clonotype has ten or more counts. CDR3 DNA: TGTGCCAGCAGTCCCGAGGGGGGGCAGGACACTGAAGCTTTCTTT. Amino acids: CASSPEGGQDTEAFF. The chain is built from TRBV12-3 or TRBV12-4 and TRBJ1-1; tentatively, D is TRBD1 (6 bases). CDR3 length equals 15 residues. V gave up 5 bases and J gave up 3 bases, with 16 bases separating them.

V usage is TRBV5-1 and J usage is TRBJ2-2; tentative D call: TRBD1 (6 bases). This CDR3 has 16 amino acids. V shed 2 bases and J shed 0 bases, with 11 bases lying between them. Germline V CDR1 and CDR2: SGHRS, YFSETQ. Written as DNA, the CDR3 is TGCGCCAGCAGCTTATGGGACATACCGAACACCGGGGAGCTGTTTTTT. Encoded protein: CASSLWDIPNTGELFF. The full variable domain, completed using reference TRBV5-1 and TRBJ2-2, is KAGVTQTPRYLIKTRGQQVTLSCSPISGHRSVSWYQQTPGQGLQFLFEYFSETQRNKGNFPGRFSGRQFSNSRSEMNVSTLELGDSALYLCASSLWDIPNTGELFFGEGSRLTVL.

As for this clonotype: A junction boundary mismatches the germline segment, possibly from a read error. The chain has TRBV5-6 and TRBJ2-7; D is unclear. The CDR3 is 13 residues long. In germline, CDR1 is SGHDT, CDR2 YYEEEE. CDR3 in amino acids: CASSLRASRAADF. The CDR3 coding sequence is TGTGCCAGCAGCTTGCGAGCCTCCCGGGCCGCAGACTTC.

J is TRBJ2-2 and V is TRBV29-1; D possibly corresponds to TRBD2 (6 bases). Germline-derived CDR1 and CDR2 are SQVTM and ANQGSEA. There are 12 residues in the CDR3. With 4 bases removed from V and 6 bases from J, the gap between germline ends came to 9 bases. The CDR3, as DNA: TGCAGCGTTGCCGGGAGCGCCGGGGAGCTGTTTTTT. Translation: CSVAGSAGELFF.

The rearrangement links TRBV20-1 to TRBJ2-2, with 9 bases aligning to TRBD1. This CDR3 has 14 amino acids. The junction had 6 bases not matched to a gene; V was cut back by 6 bases and J by 4 bases. CDR1 is DFQATT and CDR2 is SNEGSKA in the germline V gene (reference sequence). The DNA for the CDR3 is TGCAGTGCCCCGGGACAGGGCGGCACCGGGGAGCTGTTTTTT. This codes for CSAPGQGGTGELFF.

The chain is built from TRBV10-3 and TRBJ2-7; TRBD1 is a possible D gene (5 bases). The CDR3 has 13 residues. Between the trimmed V and J ends, which lost 2 bases and 3 bases, there was a span of 8 bases. Per the germline V gene, CDR1 is ENHRY and CDR2 is SYGVKD. The CDR3 DNA reads TGTGCCATCAGTGAGACGACAGACTACGAGCAGTACTTC. It codes for CAISETTDYEQYF.

This clonotype has ten or more counts. The V and J genes are TRBV9 and TRBJ2-7; no firm D call. V was trimmed by 0 bases and J by 0 bases, leaving 7 bases between them. Per germline, CDR1 SGDLS and CDR2 YYNGEE. The CDR3 contains 14 residues. CDR3 residues: CASSVEADSYEQYF. DNA of the CDR3: TGTGCCAGCAGCGTAGAGGCAGACTCCTACGAGCAGTACTTC.

This clonotype was detected ten times or more. CDR3 region: CASSLRAGGEAFF. The CDR3 nucleotides are TGCGCCAGCAGCTTAAGGGCAGGGGGTGAAGCTTTCTTT. The chain combines TRBV5-1 with TRBJ1-1; 7 nucleotides agree with TRBD1. Germline-derived CDR1 and CDR2 are SGHRS and YFSETQ. The CDR3 length is 13 residues. Trimming cost V 2 bases and J 7 bases; bases outside gene matches: 5.

The sample holds a few counts of this clonotype. The CDR3 nucleotides are TGCAGTGCCCGGGACAGCCTTTATAGCAATCAGCCCCAGCATTTT. Translation gives CSARDSLYSNQPQHF. The V call is TRBV20-1, the J call TRBJ1-5; 7 positions agree with TRBD1. Germline trimming cut 6 bases from V and 0 bases from J; bases unmatched to any gene: 8. The CDR3 runs to 15 residues. Germline CDR1 reads DFQATT; CDR2 reads SNEGSKA (reference sequence).

The chain combines TRBV6-1 with TRBJ1-3, with a possible D match to TRBD1 (5 bases). Germline loops: CDR1 MNHNS, CDR2 SASEGT. V gave up 6 bases and J gave up 2 bases, with 14 bases separating them. CDR3 size: 15 residues. The CDR3 bases are TGTGCCAGCAGATCGGGGGGGGGGGCTGGAAACACCATATATTTT. Residues: CASRSGGGAGNTIYF.

In this sample, this clonotype turned up many times. The chain's CDR3 is CAWSVGNTEAFF. The DNA for the CDR3 is TGTGCCTGGAGTGTCGGAAACACTGAAGCTTTCTTT. The rearrangement links TRBV30 to TRBJ1-1; D is ambiguous. Germline assignment: CDR1 GTSNPN and CDR2 SVGIG (reference sequence). CDR3 size: 12 residues. V lost 0 bases to trimming and J lost 2 bases, with 4 bases between them. Full variable domain (rest looked up from reference TRBV30 and TRBJ1-1): SQTIHQWPATLVQPVGSPLSLECTVEGTSNPNLYWYRQAAGRGLQLLFYSVGIGQISSEVPQNLSASRPQDRQFILSSKKLLLSDSGFYLCAWSVGNTEAFFGQGTRLTVV.

The chain carries TRBV3-1 and TRBJ2-2; D uncertain. CDR1 is LGHDT, CDR2 YNNKEL, per germline (reference sequence). The V gene lost 1 base and the J gene lost 7 bases, with 13 bases spanning the gap. CDR3 size: 15 residues. CDR3 coding DNA: TGTGCCAGCAGCCAAGCCCGCGTCAAAAGCGGGGAGCTGTTTTTT. Its translation: CASSQARVKSGELFF.

The CDR3 nucleotides are TGCGCCAGCAGCTTGGCAACTAGCGGGAGGGCCCTGACAGATACGCAGTATTTT. The encoded protein is CASSLATSGRALTDTQYF. This chain links TRBV5-1 with TRBJ2-3; the match to TRBD2 covers 13 bases. The ends lost 0 bases at V and 3 bases at J; junction bases unmatched: 7. Germline CDR1 SGHRS, CDR2 YFSETQ. This CDR3 region has 18 residues.

This rearrangement joins TRBV30 to TRBJ2-5, with D unresolved. V was shortened by 2 bases and J by 4 bases, with 14 bases between the two germline ends. CDR1 and CDR2 (germline): GTSNPN, SVGIG (reference sequence). The CDR3 extends over 14 amino acids. For the CDR3, the DNA is TGTGCCTGGAGTCCCTCCTCAACGGGAGAGACCCAGTACTTC. Translating it yields CAWSPSSTGETQYF.

On this clonotype: With a much larger clone just one base away, this may be a read error. The gene calls are TRBV6-1 and TRBJ2-5, with D possibly being TRBD1 or TRBD2 (5 bases each). CDR3 length equals 14 residues. Germline CDR1 is MNHNS and CDR2 is SASEGT. CDR3 sequence reads: CASSSGTVQETRYF. In DNA form, the CDR3 reads TGTGCCAGCAGCTCCGGGACGGTCCAAGAGACCCGGTACTTC.

The table lists this clonotype with many counts. This chain uses TRBV7-9 with TRBJ2-7; 9 nucleotides agree with TRBD1. This CDR3 comprises 15 residues. Germline assignment: CDR1 SEHNR and CDR2 FQNEAQ (reference sequence). The trim removed 5 bases at V and 0 bases at J, leaving 5 bases unmatched. Written as DNA, the CDR3 is TGTGCCAGCAGCCTCGGACAGGGGAACTCCTACGAGCAGTACTTC. This translates into CASSLGQGNSYEQYF.

For this clonotype: This may arise from a read error, as a much more abundant clone is one base away. This sequence joins TRBV15 and TRBJ1-2; D is unresolved. Germline CDR1 LNHNV, CDR2 YYDKDF (reference sequence). The CDR3 is 15 amino acids. The CDR3 is CATSRVDGVNYGHTF. The CDR3 DNA follows: TGTGCCACCAGCAGAGTTGACGGAGTTAACTATGGCCACACCTTC.

The sample holds many counts of this clonotype. The V and J genes are TRBV28 and TRBJ1-2, with D perhaps TRBD1 (5 bases). The CDR3 contains 19 residues. V lost 5 bases to trimming and J lost 7 bases, with 32 bases between them. Germline lookup yields CDR1 MDHEN and CDR2 SYDVKM. The CDR3 here is CASSPKGLWGRPSGPGYTF. CDR3 sequence (DNA): TGTGCCAGCAGTCCCAAAGGTCTGTGGGGACGCCCCTCTGGCCCTGGCTACACCTTC.

This clonotype occurred many times. The chain joins TRBV5-1 to TRBJ2-7, with unresolved D. V dropped 4 bases and J dropped 3 bases, with 11 bases sitting between them. Germline CDR1 is SGHRS and CDR2 is YFSETQ. The CDR3 is 13 amino acids. The CDR3 bases are TGCGCCAGCAGCGTAGGCTTTGGCTACGAGCAGTACTTC. It encodes CASSVGFGYEQYF.

This CDR3 is CASSPLPGLAGDNEQFF. As DNA, the CDR3 is TGTGCCAGCAGCCCCCTTCCGGGACTAGCGGGGGACAATGAGCAGTTCTTC. J is TRBJ2-1 and V is TRBV7-3, with 14 bases that match TRBD2. The CDR3 length is 17 residues. Germline assignment: CDR1 SGHTA and CDR2 FQGTGA. V trimming: 5 bases; J trimming: 5 bases; junction bases outside the gene matches: 8.

This clonotype was counted ten times or more. The chain combines TRBV6-9 with TRBJ1-2; D unresolved. CDR1 MNHGY and CDR2 SVAAGI come from the germline V gene. V lost 3 bases, J lost 8 bases, and 19 bases lay in between. This CDR3 is 15 amino acids long. Here the CDR3 DNA reads TGTGCCAGCAGTTACTCGAATTTGGCAGTGGGGGGCTACACCTTC. Protein sequence: CASSYSNLAVGGYTF.

The chain combines TRBV28 with TRBJ1-1, with D possibly TRBD1 on 5 matching bases. The CDR3 covers 13 residues. The V end lost 4 bases, the J end lost 3 bases, and 9 bases lay between the germline ends. Germline lookup yields CDR1 MDHEN and CDR2 SYDVKM. The CDR3 loop reads CASSYRRHTEAFF. CDR3 bases: TGTGCCAGCAGTTACAGGAGGCACACTGAAGCTTTCTTT.

This clonotype was recorded many times. This chain uses TRBV6-5 with TRBJ1-2; no reliable D call. V dropped 2 bases and J dropped 1 base, with 5 bases sitting between them. The CDR3 spans 13 residues. Germline lookup yields CDR1 MNHEY and CDR2 SVGAGI. CDR3 in amino acids: CASSYDGNYGYTF. DNA of the CDR3: TGTGCCAGCAGTTACGATGGTAACTATGGCTACACCTTC.